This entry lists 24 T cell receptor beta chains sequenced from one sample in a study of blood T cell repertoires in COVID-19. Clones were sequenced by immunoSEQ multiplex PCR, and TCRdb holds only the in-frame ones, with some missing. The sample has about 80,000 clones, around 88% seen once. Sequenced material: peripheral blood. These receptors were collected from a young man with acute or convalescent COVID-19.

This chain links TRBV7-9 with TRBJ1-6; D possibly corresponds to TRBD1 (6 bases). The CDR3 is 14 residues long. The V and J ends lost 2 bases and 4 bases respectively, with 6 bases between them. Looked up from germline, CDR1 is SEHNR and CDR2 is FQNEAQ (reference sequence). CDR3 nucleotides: TGTGCCAGCAGCTTAACAGGGTATAATTCACCCCTCCACTTT. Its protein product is CASSLTGYNSPLHF.

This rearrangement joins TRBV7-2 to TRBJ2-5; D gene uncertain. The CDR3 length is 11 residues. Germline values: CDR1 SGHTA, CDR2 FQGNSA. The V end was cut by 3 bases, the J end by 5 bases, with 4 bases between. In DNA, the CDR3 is TGTGCCAGCAGCTTCGGGGAGACCCAGTACTTC. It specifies CASSFGETQYF.

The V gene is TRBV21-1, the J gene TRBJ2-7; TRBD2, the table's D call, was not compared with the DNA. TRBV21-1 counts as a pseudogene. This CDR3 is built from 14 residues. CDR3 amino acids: CASSYGSRSYEQYF. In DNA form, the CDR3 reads TGTGCCAGCAGCTACGGGAGTAGGTCCTACGAGCAGTACTTC.

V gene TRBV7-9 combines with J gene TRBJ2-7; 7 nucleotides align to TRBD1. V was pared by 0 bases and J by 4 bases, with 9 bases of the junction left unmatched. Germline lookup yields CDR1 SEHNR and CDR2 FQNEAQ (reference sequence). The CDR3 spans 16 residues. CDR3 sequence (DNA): TGTGCCAGCAGCTTAGCTTTTGGGACAGACTATTACGAGCAGTACTTC. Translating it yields CASSLAFGTDYYEQYF.

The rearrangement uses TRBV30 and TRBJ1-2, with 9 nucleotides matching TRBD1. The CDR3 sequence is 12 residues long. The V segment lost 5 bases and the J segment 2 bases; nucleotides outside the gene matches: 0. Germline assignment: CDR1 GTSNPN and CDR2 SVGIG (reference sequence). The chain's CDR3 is CAWGTGNYGYTF. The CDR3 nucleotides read TGTGCCTGGGGGACAGGGAACTATGGCTACACCTTC.

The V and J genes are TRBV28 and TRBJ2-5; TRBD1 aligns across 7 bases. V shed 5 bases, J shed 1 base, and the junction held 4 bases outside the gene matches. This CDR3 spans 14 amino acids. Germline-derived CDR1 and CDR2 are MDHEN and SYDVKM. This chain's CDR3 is CASSPGQVQETQYF. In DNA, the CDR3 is TGTGCCAGCAGTCCCGGACAGGTCCAAGAGACCCAGTACTTC. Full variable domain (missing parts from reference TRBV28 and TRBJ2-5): DVKVTQSSRYLVKRTGEKVFLECVQDMDHENMFWYRQDPGLGLRLIYFSYDVKMKEKGDIPEGYSVSREKKERFSLILESASTNQTSMYLCASSPGQVQETQYFGPGTRLLVL.

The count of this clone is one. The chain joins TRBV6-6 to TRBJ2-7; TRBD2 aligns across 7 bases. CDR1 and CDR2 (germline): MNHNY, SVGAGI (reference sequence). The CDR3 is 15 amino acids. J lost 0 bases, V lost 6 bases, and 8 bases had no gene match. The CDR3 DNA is TGTGCCAGCAGCCCCGTTTTAGCGGGCTCCTACGAGCAGTACTTC. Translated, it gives CASSPVLAGSYEQYF.

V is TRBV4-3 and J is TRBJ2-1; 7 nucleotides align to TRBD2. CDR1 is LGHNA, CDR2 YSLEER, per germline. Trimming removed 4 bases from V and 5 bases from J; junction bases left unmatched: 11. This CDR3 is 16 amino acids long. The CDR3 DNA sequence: TGCGCCAGCAGCCTTGGGGGGAGGGTGACACACAATGAGCAGTTCTTC. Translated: CASSLGGRVTHNEQFF.

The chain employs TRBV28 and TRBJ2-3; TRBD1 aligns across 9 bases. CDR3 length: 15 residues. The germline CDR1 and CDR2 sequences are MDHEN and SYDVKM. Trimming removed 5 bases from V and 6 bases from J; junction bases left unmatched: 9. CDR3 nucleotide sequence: TGTGCCAGCAGTCTAGCCGGGACAGGGAAGGATACGCAGTATTTT. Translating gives CASSLAGTGKDTQYF.

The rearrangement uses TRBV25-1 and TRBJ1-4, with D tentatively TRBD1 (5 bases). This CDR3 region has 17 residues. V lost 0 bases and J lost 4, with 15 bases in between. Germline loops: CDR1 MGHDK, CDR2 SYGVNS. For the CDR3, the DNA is TGTGCCAGCAGTGAATACGGAGGGGCCGCCCGTAATGAAAAACTGTTTTTT. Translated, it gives CASSEYGGAARNEKLFF.

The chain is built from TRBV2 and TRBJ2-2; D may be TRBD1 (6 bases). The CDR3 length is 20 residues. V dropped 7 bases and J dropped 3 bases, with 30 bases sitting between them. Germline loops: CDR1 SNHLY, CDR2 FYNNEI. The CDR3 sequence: CASTLARQVPEEAHTGELFF. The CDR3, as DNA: TGTGCCAGCACCTTAGCCCGACAGGTCCCGGAGGAAGCCCACACCGGGGAGCTGTTTTTT.

The CDR3 DNA follows: TGTGCCAGCAGCAAGGGGGTAGAGACCCAGTACTTC. Protein: CASSKGVETQYF. The chain recombines TRBV7-9 with TRBJ2-5; D might be TRBD1 (6 bases). Germline lookup yields CDR1 SEHNR and CDR2 FQNEAQ (reference sequence). Trimming pared 5 bases from V and 4 bases from J, leaving 8 bases between. The CDR3 consists of 12 residues.

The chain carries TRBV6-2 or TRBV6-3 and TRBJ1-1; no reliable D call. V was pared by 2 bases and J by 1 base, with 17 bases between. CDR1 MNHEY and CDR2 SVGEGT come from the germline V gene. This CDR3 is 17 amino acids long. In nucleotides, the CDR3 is TGTGCCAGCAGTTACATGGGTTGGCCACGGGGGAACACTGAAGCTTTCTTT. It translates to CASSYMGWPRGNTEAFF.

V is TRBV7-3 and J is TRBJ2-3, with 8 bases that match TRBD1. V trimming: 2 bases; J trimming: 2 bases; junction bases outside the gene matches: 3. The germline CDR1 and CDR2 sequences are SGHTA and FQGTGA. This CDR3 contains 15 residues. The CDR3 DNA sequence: TGTGCCAGCAGCTTACAGGGGGCTCTCACAGATACGCAGTATTTT. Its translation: CASSLQGALTDTQYF.

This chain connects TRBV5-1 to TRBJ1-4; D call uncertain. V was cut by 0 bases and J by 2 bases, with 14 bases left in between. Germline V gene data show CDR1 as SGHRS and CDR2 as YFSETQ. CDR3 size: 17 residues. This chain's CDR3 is CASSLGVLPGTNEKLFF. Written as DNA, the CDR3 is TGCGCCAGCAGCTTGGGCGTCCTCCCCGGGACTAATGAAAAACTGTTTTTT.

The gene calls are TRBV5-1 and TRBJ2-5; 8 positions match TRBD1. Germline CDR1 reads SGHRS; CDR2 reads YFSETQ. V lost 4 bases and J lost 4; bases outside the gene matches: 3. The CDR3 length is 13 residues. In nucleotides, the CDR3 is TGCGCCAGCAGCCTGGACAGGGTAGAGACCCAGTACTTC. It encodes CASSLDRVETQYF.

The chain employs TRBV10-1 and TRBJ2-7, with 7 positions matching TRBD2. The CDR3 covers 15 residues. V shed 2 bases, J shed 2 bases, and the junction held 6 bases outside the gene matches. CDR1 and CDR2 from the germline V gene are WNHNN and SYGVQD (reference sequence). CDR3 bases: TGCGCCAGCAGTGAGCGGCGGGAGAGGCCCTACGAGCAGTACTTC. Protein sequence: CASSERRERPYEQYF.

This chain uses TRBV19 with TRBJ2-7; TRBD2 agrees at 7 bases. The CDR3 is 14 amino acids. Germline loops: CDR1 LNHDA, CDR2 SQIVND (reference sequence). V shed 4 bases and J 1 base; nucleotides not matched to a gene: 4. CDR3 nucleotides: TGTGCCAGTAGTAGGAAGCGGGATTCCTACGAGCAGTACTTC. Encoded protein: CASSRKRDSYEQYF.

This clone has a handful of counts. CDR3: CASSANFAYEQYF. DNA for the CDR3: TGCGCCAGCAGCGCGAACTTCGCCTACGAGCAGTACTTC. This sequence joins TRBV5-1 and TRBJ2-7; the D is unclear. Germline V gene sequence: CDR1 SGHRS, CDR2 YFSETQ. The CDR3 is made up of 13 amino acids. Trimming stripped 4 bases from V and 2 bases from J, with 10 bases between.

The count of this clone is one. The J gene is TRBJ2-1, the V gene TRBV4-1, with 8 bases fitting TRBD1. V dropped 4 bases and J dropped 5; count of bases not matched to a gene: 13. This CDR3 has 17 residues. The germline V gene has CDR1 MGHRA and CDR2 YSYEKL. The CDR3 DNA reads TGCGCCAGCAGCCTCCCCGACGCAGGGGGCGCAAACAATGAGCAGTTCTTC. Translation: CASSLPDAGGANNEQFF.

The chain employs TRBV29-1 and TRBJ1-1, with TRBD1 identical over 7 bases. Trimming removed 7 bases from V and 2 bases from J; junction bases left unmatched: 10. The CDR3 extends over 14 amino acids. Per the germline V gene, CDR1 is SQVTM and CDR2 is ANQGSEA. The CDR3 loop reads CSADLGTANTEAFF. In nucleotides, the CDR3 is TGCAGCGCTGACCTTGGGACAGCCAACACTGAAGCTTTCTTT.

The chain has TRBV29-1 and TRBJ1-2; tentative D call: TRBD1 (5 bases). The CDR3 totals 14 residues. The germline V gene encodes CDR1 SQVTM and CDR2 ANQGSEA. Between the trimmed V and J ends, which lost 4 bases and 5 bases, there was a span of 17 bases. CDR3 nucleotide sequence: TGCAGCGTTGGACACCCGGGGGGAGGATATGGCTACACCTTC. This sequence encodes CSVGHPGGGYGYTF.

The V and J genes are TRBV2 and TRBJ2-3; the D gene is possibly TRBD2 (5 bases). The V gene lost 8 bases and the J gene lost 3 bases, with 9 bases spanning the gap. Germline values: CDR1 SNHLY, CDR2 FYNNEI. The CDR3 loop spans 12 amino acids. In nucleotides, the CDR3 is TGTGCCAGCCGGGATCGGACAGATACGCAGTATTTT. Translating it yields CASRDRTDTQYF.

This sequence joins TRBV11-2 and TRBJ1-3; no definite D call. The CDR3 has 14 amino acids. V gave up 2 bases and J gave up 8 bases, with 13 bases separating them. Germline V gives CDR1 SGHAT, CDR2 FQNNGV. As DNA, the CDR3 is TGTGCCAGCAGCTTAATCGGAGAAAGAGACACCATATATTTT. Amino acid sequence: CASSLIGERDTIYF.